This T cell receptor beta chain is drawn from a study of CD8 T cells in ankylosing spondylitis. TCRdb recomputed calls from the 5' RACE reads with MiXCR, one row per CDR3 protein. The sample lists roughly 370,000 distinct CDR3 sequences; about 20% were seen once. The study, taken as a whole, reports: Ankylosing spondylitis blood appeared to carry a characteristic TCR beta motif of seven to nine highly homologous variants.

The CDR3 consists of 14 residues. The ends were cut back, 2 bases at V and 5 bases at J, with 15 bases in the middle. Germline V gene sequence: CDR1 DFQATT, CDR2 SNEGSKA (reference sequence). Concerning this clonotype itself: Its antigen is undetermined.

The material sequenced was blood, either unsorted or a sorted T cell fraction (not recorded which). The chain links TRBV20-1 to TRBJ1-1; D is possibly TRBD1 (5 bases). This receptor was taken from a male donor with ankylosing spondylitis. Here the CDR3 reads CSARWGPGRTEAFF. The DNA of the CDR3 is TGCAGTGCTAGATGGGGCCCAGGGCGGACTGAAGCTTTCTTT.